This passage covers 31 T cell receptor beta chains from one sample sequenced in a study of T-cell memory formation after mild COVID-19. MiXCR, run by TCRdb on the 5' RACE reads, gives a single entry per CDR3 protein. The repertoire holds under 200,000 distinct CDR3 sequences, with 11% as singletons. Material for sequencing was PBMCs or a T cell subset sorted from them (not recorded which). These receptors came from a man younger than 35 who had mild COVID-19 (a few samples of this study predate the infection). Cell type and time point are not known.

In its sample, this clonotype is medium-sized. This chain uses TRBV12-3 or TRBV12-4 with TRBJ2-1; D tentatively fits TRBD1 or TRBD2 (5 bases each). The CDR3 is 16 amino acids. Trimming cost V 5 bases and J 5 bases, with 19 bases left between them. The CDR3 DNA reads TGTGCCAGCAGTCCCCCCAGGGCTAGCCCTAACAATGAGCAGTTCTTC. Translating it yields CASSPPRASPNNEQFF.

This clonotype was seen many times. The chain combines TRBV4-3 with TRBJ2-1, with D possibly called TRBD1 or TRBD2 (6 bases each). The CDR3 has 16 residues. V shed 5 bases and J shed 9 bases, with 23 bases lying between them. Germline values: CDR1 LGHNA, CDR2 YSLEER. Written as DNA, the CDR3 is TGCGCCAGCAGCTGGAGCCTAGTGACGGGGGCTGGTGAGCAGTTCTTC. Amino acid sequence: CASSWSLVTGAGEQFF.

This clonotype was counted once. J is TRBJ1-1 and V is TRBV20-1; a weak D match, TRBD1 (5 bases). Germline CDR1 is DFQATT and CDR2 is SNEGSKA (reference sequence). The CDR3 consists of 13 residues. V was cut by 1 base and J by 8 bases, with 14 bases left in between. In nucleotides, the CDR3 is TGCAGTGCTAGAGGCCTCGGGGGGATCGAAGCTTTCTTT. As protein: CSARGLGGIEAFF.

This chain connects TRBV15 to TRBJ2-7; D not resolved. V lost 3 bases and J 3 bases, leaving 15 bases between the germline ends. The length of the CDR3 is 15 residues. Germline V CDR1 and CDR2: LNHNV, YYDKDF (reference sequence). The CDR3 is CATSRERTADYEQYF. DNA for the CDR3: TGTGCCACCAGCAGGGAAAGGACGGCGGACTACGAGCAGTACTTC.

By share of the sample, this clonotype is medium-sized. The CDR3 here is CASSGTAQETQYF. DNA for the CDR3: TGCGCCAGCAGCGGGACAGCGCAAGAGACCCAGTACTTC. This chain joins TRBV5-1 and TRBJ2-5, with TRBD1 matching over 7 bases. Germline V gene lookup returns CDR1 SGHRS and CDR2 YFSETQ. V lost 4 bases to trimming and J lost 2 bases; unmatched junction nucleotides: 2. The CDR3 length is 13 residues.

The V gene is TRBV20-1, the J gene TRBJ1-4; TRBD1 agrees at 7 bases. Looked up from germline, CDR1 is DFQATT and CDR2 is SNEGSKA (reference sequence). The CDR3 is 13 residues long. The DNA for the CDR3 is TGCGGGCTACAGGGGTTCGTGAGTGAAAAACTGTTTTTT. This translates into CGLQGFVSEKLFF.

This clonotype has at least ten counts. This chain uses TRBV6-1 with TRBJ1-5, with D perhaps matching TRBD1 (5 bases). Germline V CDR1 and CDR2: MNHNS, SASEGT. The germline V and J ends were trimmed by 6 bases and 0 bases, with 15 bases remaining between them. The CDR3 extends over 16 amino acids. In DNA, the CDR3 is TGTGCCAGCAGATACGGACACCCTTATAGCAATCAGCCCCAGCATTTT. Its protein product is CASRYGHPYSNQPQHF.

The rearrangement joins TRBV20-1 to TRBJ1-1; 11 positions agree with TRBD1. The V gene's germline CDR1 is DFQATT and CDR2 SNEGSKA (reference sequence). The CDR3 is 15 amino acids. The CDR3 coding sequence is TGCAGCCCGACAGGGACAGGGGGTACGAACACTGAAGCTTTCTTT. This encodes CSPTGTGGTNTEAFF.

On this clonotype: This may arise from a read error, as a much more abundant clone is one base away. CDR3 sequence (DNA): TGTGCCAGCAGCTCGGGACAGTACACTGAAGCTTTCTTT. Translating gives CASSSGQYTEAFF. The gene calls are TRBV7-9 and TRBJ1-1, with 7 bases identical to TRBD1. Germline trimming cut 4 bases from V and 3 bases from J; bases unmatched to any gene: 2. Germline V gene lookup returns CDR1 SEHNR and CDR2 FQNEAQ (reference sequence). The CDR3 extends over 13 amino acids.

This clonotype was detected a few times. The rearrangement uses TRBV10-3 and TRBJ1-1; 9 bases are shared with TRBD1. Germline CDR1 is ENHRY and CDR2 is SYGVKD. With V trimmed by 7 bases and J by 3 bases, 6 bases remained unmatched. The CDR3 contains 14 residues. CDR3 DNA sequence: TGTGCCATCAAGGTCGGACAGGGGTACACTGAAGCTTTCTTT. Translated: CAIKVGQGYTEAFF.

The genes are TRBV5-1 and TRBJ2-1; 8 bases fit TRBD1. The CDR3 covers 16 residues. Losses at the gene ends were 2 bases for V and 6 bases for J; bases not matched to a gene: 10. The germline V gene encodes CDR1 SGHRS and CDR2 YFSETQ. The CDR3 DNA follows: TGCGCCAGCAGCTTAGGACAGGGAAGGATTCCCAATGAGCAGTTCTTC. Its protein product is CASSLGQGRIPNEQFF.

The chain couples TRBV4-1 to TRBJ2-7, with 8 positions matching TRBD2. Germline values: CDR1 MGHRA, CDR2 YSYEKL. With 0 bases clipped from V and 6 bases from J, the junction kept 1 base outside the gene matches. The CDR3 runs to 13 residues. CDR3 nucleotides: TGCGCCAGCAGCCAAGATCGGGAGGGCGAGCAGTACGTC. This codes for CASSQDREGEQYV.

The chain links TRBV5-6 to TRBJ2-3, with D perhaps TRBD2 (6 bases). There are 14 residues in the CDR3. CDR1 and CDR2 from the germline V gene are SGHDT and YYEEEE. The germline V and J ends were trimmed by 2 bases and 4 bases, with 11 bases remaining between them. CDR3 loop: CASSFRRGSDTQYF. The CDR3 nucleotides are TGTGCCAGCAGCTTTAGGCGGGGATCAGATACGCAGTATTTT.

The V and J genes are TRBV10-1 and TRBJ2-1, with TRBD1 matching 11 bases. V trimming: 6 bases; J trimming: 3 bases; junction bases outside the gene matches: 4. This CDR3 has 15 amino acids. From germline, CDR1 is WNHNN and CDR2 SYGVQD (reference sequence). As DNA, the CDR3 is TGCGCCAGCAGCTTGGGACAGGGGGGCTACAATGAGCAGTTCTTC. Translating gives CASSLGQGGYNEQFF.

This clonotype was counted between two and nine times. The chain joins TRBV5-1 to TRBJ2-1, with 11 nucleotides matching TRBD2. The CDR3 runs to 15 residues. V lost 5 bases, J lost 5 bases, and 6 bases stayed unmatched. The germline CDR1 and CDR2 sequences are SGHRS and YFSETQ. The CDR3 DNA is TGCGCCAGCAGTTACGGGACTAGCGGAAACAATGAGCAGTTCTTC. Translating gives CASSYGTSGNNEQFF.

V gene TRBV19 combines with J gene TRBJ2-1; D possibly corresponds to TRBD2 (5 bases). CDR1 LNHDA and CDR2 SQIVND come from the germline V gene (reference sequence). The CDR3 runs 13 residues. Trimming took 6 bases from V and 8 from J, leaving 14 bases between them. The chain's CDR3 is CASSGRPRDEQFF. The CDR3 DNA sequence: TGTGCCAGTAGCGGACGCCCGAGGGATGAGCAGTTCTTC.

The rearrangement uses TRBV14 and TRBJ1-5; D is ambiguous. V lost 1 base to trimming and J lost 5 bases, with 12 bases between them. Per the germline V gene, CDR1 is SGHDN and CDR2 is FVKESK. The CDR3 length is 15 residues. CDR3 DNA sequence: TGTGCCAGCAGCCAAGTCGTGAGGATTGATCAGCCCCAGCATTTT. Protein product: CASSQVVRIDQPQHF.

This clonotype was observed a handful of times. The J gene is TRBJ2-7, the V gene TRBV14; 7 nucleotides match TRBD2. The V gene end was trimmed by 7 bases and the J gene end by 1 base; junction bases not matched to a gene: 16. This CDR3 contains 17 residues. In germline, CDR1 is SGHDN, CDR2 FVKESK. The CDR3 DNA is TGTGCCAGCAACCGTGGGGGGGTCCTTATGAAATCCTACGAGCAGTACGTC. This codes for CASNRGGVLMKSYEQYV.

With regard to this clonotype: No DNA is shown, since the ends of the CDR3 on it are uncertain; the CDR3 is the one TCRdb lists. The rearrangement joins TRBV23-1 to TRBJ2-4; TRBD2 is taken as the D call from the table, unchecked against the DNA. TRBV23-1 is an ORF; its function is uncertain. The CDR3 spans 15 amino acids, including both terminal residues. The CDR3: CASRLSGPLGNIQYF.

The chain carries TRBV18 and TRBJ2-7; D call uncertain. Germline V gene lookup returns CDR1 KGHSH and CDR2 LQKENI. The CDR3 is 14 residues long. Trimming shortened V by 0 bases and J by 5 bases, and 11 bases separated the two germline ends. CDR3 sequence (DNA): TGTGCCAGCTCACCACCCGTGACAAGCCACGAGCAGTACTTC. Translating gives CASSPPVTSHEQYF.

The genes are TRBV4-1 and TRBJ2-6; D call uncertain. Per the germline V gene, CDR1 is MGHRA and CDR2 is YSYEKL. This CDR3 is built from 15 residues. V dropped 0 bases and J dropped 1 base, with 4 bases sitting between them. The CDR3 DNA sequence: TGCGCCAGCAGCCAAGAGGCATCTGGGGCCAACGTCCTGACTTTC. This encodes CASSQEASGANVLTF.

This chain links TRBV2 with TRBJ2-7; D is possibly TRBD1 (8 bases). The germline V gene encodes CDR1 SNHLY and CDR2 FYNNEI. The germline V and J ends were trimmed by 8 bases and 3 bases, with 17 bases remaining between them. The CDR3 has 14 amino acids. The CDR3 DNA sequence: TGTGCCAGCCGGGGGGCAGGGGGCTTCTACGAGCAGTACGTC. It is translated as CASRGAGGFYEQYV.

In this sample, this clonotype turned up a few times. The chain combines TRBV20-1 with TRBJ2-5, with 8 positions matching TRBD2. The CDR3 contains 15 residues. Germline trimming cut 6 bases from V and 7 bases from J; bases unmatched to any gene: 16. The germline V gene has CDR1 DFQATT and CDR2 SNEGSKA (reference sequence). The CDR3 protein is CSARGGAGAPGTQYF. CDR3 coding DNA: TGCAGTGCCCGGGGGGGAGCGGGGGCCCCTGGGACCCAGTACTTC.

This clonotype was found a few times. J is TRBJ2-2 and V is TRBV12-5, with D perhaps matching TRBD2 (6 bases). Germline CDR1 and CDR2: LGHNT and FRNRAP. V was shortened by 8 bases and J by 7 bases, with 11 bases between the two germline ends. The CDR3 totals 12 residues. In DNA, the CDR3 is TGTGCTAGTATCGGGGGAGACGGGGAGCTGTTTTTT. Translation gives CASIGGDGELFF.

The gene calls are TRBV29-1 and TRBJ2-5; D gene unclear. The CDR3 contains 11 residues. Germline lookup yields CDR1 SQVTM and CDR2 ANQGSEA. V gave up 8 bases and J gave up 5 bases, with 12 bases separating them. CDR3 protein: CSSKSGETQYF. DNA for the CDR3: TGCAGCTCAAAGTCCGGGGAGACCCAGTACTTC. The variable domain in full, with the rest retrieved from reference TRBV29-1 and TRBJ2-5, is SAVISQKPSRDICQRGTSLTIQCQVDSQVTMMFWYRQQPGQSLTLIATANQGSEATYESGFVIDKFPISRPNLTFSTLTVSNMSPEDSSIYLCSSKSGETQYFGPGTRLLVL.

About this clonotype: Since a much larger clone is just one base distant, this may be a read error. This chain joins TRBV12-3 or TRBV12-4 and TRBJ2-6; D is perhaps TRBD1 (5 bases). This CDR3 contains 14 residues. V was shortened by 6 bases and J by 2 bases, with 8 bases between the two germline ends. The CDR3 loop is CASSDSAGANVLTF. CDR3 in DNA: TGTGCCAGCAGCGACAGCGCTGGGGCCAACGTCCTGACTTTC.

The sample holds many counts of this clonotype. This sequence joins TRBV10-3 and TRBJ2-5, with D perhaps given as TRBD1 or TRBD2 (7 bases each). Between the trimmed V and J ends, which lost 0 bases and 4 bases, there was a span of 9 bases. Germline V gene sequence: CDR1 ENHRY, CDR2 SYGVKD. The CDR3 spans 14 residues. The CDR3 sequence is CAISESRGGETQYF. The CDR3 DNA reads TGTGCCATCAGTGAGTCCAGGGGGGGAGAGACCCAGTACTTC.

This clonotype was recorded many times. The V and J genes are TRBV20-1 and TRBJ1-2, with TRBD1 as a possible D gene (5 bases). This CDR3 is 15 amino acids long. V dropped 1 base and J dropped 3 bases, with 15 bases sitting between them. Germline values: CDR1 DFQATT, CDR2 SNEGSKA (reference sequence). The CDR3 spells CSARARSAQDYGYTF. The DNA of the CDR3 is TGCAGTGCTAGAGCTAGGAGCGCACAGGACTATGGCTACACCTTC.

This clonotype turned up a few times. The chain employs TRBV20-1 and TRBJ2-3; D remains unclear. Germline-derived CDR1 and CDR2 are DFQATT and SNEGSKA (reference sequence). CDR3 length: 13 residues. The V end was cut by 5 bases, the J end by 2 bases, with 11 bases between. CDR3 in amino acids: CSAPSEDTDTQYF. CDR3 nucleotides: TGCAGTGCTCCGAGCGAGGACACAGATACGCAGTATTTT.

The chain couples TRBV7-2 to TRBJ2-4, with D unclear. The germline CDR1 and CDR2 sequences are SGHTA and FQGNSA. CDR3 size: 14 residues. The V gene lost 1 base and the J gene lost 3 bases, with 7 bases spanning the gap. CDR3 nucleotide sequence: TGTGCCAGCAGCTTAGAGGCGAGCAAAAACATTCAGTACTTC. Amino acid sequence: CASSLEASKNIQYF. The full variable domain, its missing parts supplied by reference TRBV7-2 and TRBJ2-4, is GAGVSQSPSNKVTEKGKDVELRCDPISGHTALYWYRQSLGQGLEFLIYFQGNSAPDKSGLPSDRFSAERTGGSVSTLTIQRTQQEDSAVYLCASSLEASKNIQYFGAGTRLSVL.

With regard to this clonotype: A much larger clonotype is one base distant, so this may be a read error. The V call is TRBV5-1, the J call TRBJ2-3; D gene ambiguous. Germline CDR1 SGHRS, CDR2 YFSETQ. Between the trimmed V and J ends, which lost 2 bases and 2 bases, there was a span of 9 bases. The CDR3 has 14 amino acids. The CDR3 region is CASSLYSVTDTQYF. The CDR3 DNA is TGCGCCAGCAGCTTATACAGCGTCACAGATACGCAGTATTTT.